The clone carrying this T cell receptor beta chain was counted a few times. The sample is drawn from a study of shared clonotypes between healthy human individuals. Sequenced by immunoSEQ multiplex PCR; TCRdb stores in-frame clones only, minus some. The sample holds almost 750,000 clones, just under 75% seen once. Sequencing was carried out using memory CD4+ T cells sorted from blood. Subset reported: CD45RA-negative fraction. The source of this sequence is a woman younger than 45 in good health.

CDR3 in amino acids: CASSLEAAVSNQPQHF. CDR3 DNA sequence: TGTGCCAGCAGCTTGGAGGCAGCTGTTAGCAATCAGCCCCAGCATTTT. The chain uses TRBV5-5 and TRBJ1-5, with D uncertain. V lost 0 bases, J lost 0 bases, and 10 bases lay in between. Germline CDR1 and CDR2: SGHKS and YYEKEE (reference sequence). This CDR3 comprises 16 residues.